Below, 16 T cell receptor beta chains from the same sample are listed, as sequenced in a study of T cell repertoires in cytomegalovirus infection. TCRdb re-called the reads through MiXCR, storing one row per CDR3 protein. In the table there are about 830,000 distinct CDR3 sequences, 30% to 35% of which are singletons. What these receptors recognize is not known. This material consisted of cultured CD8+ T cells from PBMCs, taken from culture after CMV antigen stimulation. These receptors were collected from a human donor in good health (CMV status not recorded). Some clones in this sample may be carry-over from other donors' samples.

The table lists this clonotype with a few counts. The chain joins TRBV6-5 to TRBJ1-1; 7 bases align to TRBD1. This CDR3 has 14 residues. Germline V gene data show CDR1 as MNHEY and CDR2 as SVGAGI. V dropped 5 bases and J dropped 8; count of bases not matched to a gene: 11. The CDR3 reads CASSPLGHRGEAFF. The CDR3 DNA reads as TGTGCCAGCAGTCCCCTGGGGCACAGGGGCGAAGCTTTCTTT.

As for this clonotype: One junction end does not reproduce the germline sequence, and a read error may be involved. The chain joins TRBV6-5 to TRBJ2-1; 7 positions match TRBD1. CDR3 length: 16 amino acids. Germline CDR1 MNHEY, CDR2 SVGAGI. The CDR3 region is CVSSYSYTGVYNEQFF. CDR3 in DNA: TGTGTCAGCAGTTACTCCTACACAGGGGTCTACAATGAGCAGTTCTTC.

This clonotype came up once. The chain combines TRBV6-1 with TRBJ1-5, with D perhaps TRBD1 (6 bases). Trimming left V 2 bases short and J 2 bases short, with 13 bases between. Germline V gives CDR1 MNHNS, CDR2 SASEGT. The CDR3 consists of 16 residues. CDR3 region: CASSELPGEGNQPQHF. In DNA, the CDR3 is TGTGCCAGCAGTGAATTACCAGGGGAGGGCAATCAGCCCCAGCATTTT.

This clonotype was recorded a few times. V is TRBV12-3 or TRBV12-4 and J is TRBJ1-6, with 7 bases that match TRBD1. The CDR3 length is 17 residues. V lost 3 bases and J lost 8; bases outside the gene matches: 13. As DNA, the CDR3 is TGTGCCAGCAGTTTTATGCTACAGGGGAAAGGCGATTCACCCCTCCACTTT. Amino acids: CASSFMLQGKGDSPLHF.

This clonotype appeared many times. The chain joins TRBV7-8 to TRBJ2-4, with D possibly TRBD1 on 7 matching bases. The CDR3 extends over 16 amino acids. Germline assignment: CDR1 SGHVS and CDR2 FQNEAQ. Between the trimmed V and J ends, which lost 5 bases and 2 bases, there was a span of 16 bases. For the CDR3, the DNA is TGTGCCAGCAGCCGTCAGGGGGGAGAGACCAAAAACATTCAGTACTTC. Protein: CASSRQGGETKNIQYF. The full variable domain, in which reference TRBV7-8 and TRBJ2-4 provide the parts outside the CDR3, is GAGVSQSPRYKVAKRGQDVALRCDPISGHVSLFWYQQALGQGPEFLTYFQNEAQLDKSGLPSDRFFAERPEGSVSTLKIQRTQQEDSAVYLCASSRQGGETKNIQYFGAGTRLSVL.

V is TRBV27 and J is TRBJ1-1; D is unresolved. The V gene lost 1 base and the J gene lost 1 base, with 7 bases spanning the gap. Germline CDR1 reads MNHEY; CDR2 reads SMNVEV (reference sequence). This CDR3 comprises 14 residues. CDR3 sequence (DNA): TGTGCCAGCAGTTTATTCCCAGGGAACACTGAAGCTTTCTTT. It encodes CASSLFPGNTEAFF.

The rearrangement uses TRBV7-6 and TRBJ2-1; 9 positions agree with TRBD1. In germline, CDR1 is SGHVS, CDR2 FNYEAQ. CDR3 length equals 13 residues. Trimming cost V 11 bases and J 9 bases; bases outside gene matches: 11. The DNA of the CDR3 is TGTGCCGGTAGACAGGGGGGAAACATTGAGCAGTTCTTC. Amino acid sequence: CAGRQGGNIEQFF.

The chain joins TRBV29-1 to TRBJ1-2, with 9 bases matching TRBD1. There are 15 residues in the CDR3. Germline V gives CDR1 SQVTM, CDR2 ANQGSEA. Trimming cost V 6 bases and J 3 bases; bases outside gene matches: 11. This chain's CDR3 is CSVLGTTGGDYGYTF. CDR3 nucleotides: TGCAGCGTCCTCGGGACAACAGGGGGCGACTATGGCTACACCTTC.

This clonotype was detected only a few times. The chain employs TRBV7-6 and TRBJ2-7; perhaps D is TRBD1 or TRBD2 (6 bases each). The V gene's germline CDR1 is SGHVS and CDR2 FNYEAQ. Trimming took 3 bases from V and 4 from J, leaving 13 bases between them. The CDR3 has 14 amino acids. Here the CDR3 DNA reads TGTGCCAGCAGCTTGGGGGGCCACTCGTACGAGCAGTACTTC. Amino acids: CASSLGGHSYEQYF. The full variable domain, rest sourced from reference TRBV7-6 and TRBJ2-7, is GAGVSQSPRYKVTKRGQDVALRCDPISGHVSLYWYRQALGQGPEFLTYFNYEAQQDKSGLPNDRFSAERPEGSISTLTIQRTEQRDSAMYRCASSLGGHSYEQYFGPGTRLTVT.

This clonotype was detected a few times. The chain recombines TRBV20-1 with TRBJ2-7; 11 bases fit TRBD2. The CDR3 has 16 residues. Germline CDR1 and CDR2: DFQATT and SNEGSKA (reference sequence). V shed 0 bases and J 3 bases; nucleotides not matched to a gene: 7. The CDR3 DNA is TGCAGTGCTAGAGATTGGCTAGCGGGGGGAAGCTACGAGCAGTACTTC. Encoded protein: CSARDWLAGGSYEQYF.

V is TRBV6-5 and J is TRBJ2-3; D is unclear. Trimming took 0 bases from V and 2 from J, leaving 9 bases between them. This CDR3 has 15 amino acids. Germline assignment: CDR1 MNHEY and CDR2 SVGAGI. CDR3 residues: CASSYSNSPTDTQYF. CDR3 DNA sequence: TGTGCCAGCAGTTACTCTAATAGCCCCACAGATACGCAGTATTTT.

The chain combines TRBV4-3 with TRBJ2-4; D is ambiguous. CDR3 length: 15 amino acids. Trimming cost V 0 bases and J 5 bases, with 11 bases left between them. The V gene's germline CDR1 is LGHNA and CDR2 YSLEER. In DNA, the CDR3 is TGCGCCAGCAGCCAAGAGTTCGAGCTTGAAAACATTCAGTACTTC. Translating it yields CASSQEFELENIQYF.

The chain links TRBV12-3 or TRBV12-4 to TRBJ2-3, with D perhaps TRBD1 or TRBD2 (5 bases each). Trimming left V 4 bases short and J 5 bases short, with 13 bases between. This CDR3 has 14 amino acids. The CDR3 protein is CASSSWGKLDTQYF. CDR3 nucleotides: TGTGCCAGCAGTTCGTGGGGGAAATTAGATACGCAGTATTTT.

The rearrangement uses TRBV11-2 and TRBJ1-4; tentative D call: TRBD1 (5 bases). From germline, CDR1 is SGHAT and CDR2 FQNNGV. Trimming removed 1 base from V and 0 bases from J, with 9 bases in between. This CDR3 has 16 residues. The CDR3 sequence is CASSLGQYATNEKLFF. The CDR3 coding sequence is TGTGCCAGCAGCTTAGGACAGTATGCAACTAATGAAAAACTGTTTTTT.

The V gene is TRBV7-8, the J gene TRBJ1-1; no firm D call. The germline V gene has CDR1 SGHVS and CDR2 FQNEAQ. The V end was cut by 5 bases, the J end by 0 bases, with 7 bases between. The CDR3 extends over 13 amino acids. The DNA of the CDR3 is TGTGCCAGCAGCGATGGGCTGAACACTGAAGCTTTCTTT. This codes for CASSDGLNTEAFF.

A few counts support this clonotype. CDR3 residues: CASSPVAGANVLTF. In DNA, the CDR3 is TGTGCCAGCAGCCCCGTGGCGGGGGCCAACGTCCTGACTTTC. This chain connects TRBV7-9 to TRBJ2-6; no clear D. V gave up 5 bases and J gave up 4 bases, with 9 bases separating them. Looked up from germline, CDR1 is SEHNR and CDR2 is FQNEAQ (reference sequence). The CDR3 consists of 14 residues.